These 13 T cell receptor beta chains came from one sample sequenced in a study of post-analysis software for immune sequencing data. Points from the study as a whole: There were five TRBV segments more frequent in patients than controls, and TRBV5-6, TRBV5-1 and TRBV20-1 were among them.

Unique molecular identifiers were carried by the TCR beta cDNA libraries. MiXCR, applied by TCRdb to the PCR reads, yields one record per CDR3 protein. The sample includes 170,000 or so distinct CDR3 sequences, roughly 31% of them seen just once. These TCRs are of unknown antigen specificity. What was sequenced was blood. These receptors all stem from a girl under 18 with multiple sclerosis.

The chain carries TRBV29-1 and TRBJ2-4; 7 nucleotides align to TRBD1. CDR3 length: 14 amino acids. V gave up 7 bases and J gave up 8 bases; unmatched junction bases: 14. Germline values: CDR1 SQVTM, CDR2 ANQGSEA. The CDR3 DNA reads as TGCAGCGCCCAATCAAGGGGGCTTTATGACATTCAGTACTTC. Its translation: CSAQSRGLYDIQYF.

The chain uses TRBV11-3 and TRBJ2-3; TRBD1 matches at 8 bases. Germline CDR1 and CDR2: SGHNT and YENEEA. V lost 5 bases to trimming and J lost 6 bases; unmatched junction nucleotides: 7. The CDR3 loop spans 14 amino acids. The CDR3 DNA reads as TGTGCCAGCAGCCTAAGGACAGGGACCGATACGCAGTATTTT. This codes for CASSLRTGTDTQYF.

This clonotype has more than one count but fewer than ten. The chain joins TRBV23-1 to TRBJ1-6, with D possibly matching TRBD1 (6 bases). TRBV23-1 belongs to the ORF category, with a function that is uncertain. V was trimmed by 9 bases and J by 5 bases, leaving 17 bases between them. This CDR3 region has 15 residues. CDR3 DNA sequence: TGCGCCAGACACCAGGGGAAGCCGGATAATTCACCCCTCCACTTT. As protein: CARHQGKPDNSPLHF.

This clonotype came up many times. The chain links TRBV5-1 to TRBJ2-7, with 8 bases fitting TRBD2. Germline V gene data show CDR1 as SGHRS and CDR2 as YFSETQ. The CDR3 consists of 14 residues. V trimming: 4 bases; J trimming: 2 bases; junction bases outside the gene matches: 5. The CDR3 DNA reads as TGCGCCAGCAGCCCCAGCGGGAGCACCTACGAGCAGTACTTC. Residues: CASSPSGSTYEQYF.

The chain couples TRBV7-9 to TRBJ2-5, with 7 bases lining up with TRBD1. Germline V lookup: CDR1 SEHNR, CDR2 FQNEAQ (reference sequence). This CDR3 is built from 12 residues. V shed 7 bases and J 13 bases; nucleotides not matched to a gene: 12. CDR3 residues: CASTTTGAGPYF. CDR3 bases: TGTGCCAGCACCACAACAGGGGCAGGACCGTACTTC.

In this sample, this clonotype turned up a few times. This chain connects TRBV2 to TRBJ2-7; 7 bases align to TRBD1. Trimming took 3 bases from V and 2 from J; bases not matched to a gene: 10. Germline assignment: CDR1 SNHLY and CDR2 FYNNEI. CDR3 size: 16 residues. Here the CDR3 reads CASSEPTGTATYEQYF. The CDR3 nucleotides are TGTGCCAGCAGTGAGCCTACCGGGACAGCAACCTACGAGCAGTACTTC.

In this sample, this clonotype turned up a few times. A much more abundant neighbour one base away suggests this may be a read error. The rearrangement links TRBV6-4 to TRBJ2-3, with D maybe TRBD2 (6 bases). The CDR3 is 11 amino acids. The germline V gene encodes CDR1 MRHNA and CDR2 SNTAGT. Trimming shortened V by 8 bases and J by 14 bases, and 17 bases separated the two germline ends. This chain's CDR3 is CASAGGGRGYF. DNA of the CDR3: TGTGCCAGCGCGGGCGGAGGGAGAGGGTATTTT.

This clonotype was detected many times. The chain carries TRBV7-9 and TRBJ2-5; 10 bases match TRBD2. The CDR3 totals 18 residues. With V trimmed by 1 base and J by 4 bases, 12 bases remained unmatched. CDR1 SEHNR and CDR2 FQNEAQ come from the germline V gene (reference sequence). The CDR3 loop is CASSLEDTLASGRETQYF. The CDR3 DNA is TGTGCCAGCAGCTTAGAGGACACGTTGGCTAGCGGGAGAGAGACCCAGTACTTC.

Of note for this clonotype: This clone may be a read error of a much larger clone one base away. The chain carries TRBV12-3 or TRBV12-4 and TRBJ2-5; 8 bases are a match to TRBD1. With the DNA end fitting TRBJ2-7 better, the J assignment may be wrong. This CDR3 has 14 amino acids. CDR3 coding DNA: TGTGCCAGCAGGGCGGGGACAGGAACGTTCGAGCAGTACTTC. Its translation: CASRAGTGTFEQYF.

This clonotype has just a few counts. J is TRBJ1-1 and V is TRBV27; no clear D gene. Trimming stripped 7 bases from V and 5 bases from J, with 14 bases between. CDR1 and CDR2 from the germline V gene are MNHEY and SMNVEV (reference sequence). There are 13 residues in the CDR3. The CDR3 nucleotides read TGTGCCAGCATCCAATTGTTGGGTACTGAAGCTTTCTTT. It encodes CASIQLLGTEAFF.

A few counts support this clonotype. The V and J genes are TRBV29-1 and TRBJ2-5; 7 positions agree with TRBD1. Trimming removed 0 bases from V and 1 base from J; junction bases left unmatched: 11. From germline, CDR1 is SQVTM and CDR2 ANQGSEA. The CDR3 runs 17 residues. As DNA, the CDR3 is TGCAGCGTTGAAGATTTGGGGGACAGCCTCCTCCAAGAGACCCAGTACTTC. Translated: CSVEDLGDSLLQETQYF.

A note on this clonotype: With a much larger clone just one base away, this may be a read error. The chain has TRBV6-6 and TRBJ2-7; D remains unclear. This CDR3 comprises 13 residues. V lost 6 bases, J lost 2 bases, and 11 bases lay in between. CDR1 is MNHNY, CDR2 SVGAGI, per germline (reference sequence). The chain's CDR3 is CASRYQGTYEQYF. For the CDR3, the DNA is TGTGCCAGCAGGTACCAAGGAACCTACGAGCAGTACTTC.

This clonotype was counted many times. The J gene is TRBJ2-4, the V gene TRBV27; 8 bases are shared with TRBD1. The CDR3 is 14 amino acids. Germline V gene sequence: CDR1 MNHEY, CDR2 SMNVEV (reference sequence). V trimming: 5 bases; J trimming: 6 bases; junction bases outside the gene matches: 6. The CDR3 sequence: CASSPPGQGNIQYF. DNA of the CDR3: TGTGCCAGCAGTCCACCCGGACAGGGAAACATTCAGTACTTC.